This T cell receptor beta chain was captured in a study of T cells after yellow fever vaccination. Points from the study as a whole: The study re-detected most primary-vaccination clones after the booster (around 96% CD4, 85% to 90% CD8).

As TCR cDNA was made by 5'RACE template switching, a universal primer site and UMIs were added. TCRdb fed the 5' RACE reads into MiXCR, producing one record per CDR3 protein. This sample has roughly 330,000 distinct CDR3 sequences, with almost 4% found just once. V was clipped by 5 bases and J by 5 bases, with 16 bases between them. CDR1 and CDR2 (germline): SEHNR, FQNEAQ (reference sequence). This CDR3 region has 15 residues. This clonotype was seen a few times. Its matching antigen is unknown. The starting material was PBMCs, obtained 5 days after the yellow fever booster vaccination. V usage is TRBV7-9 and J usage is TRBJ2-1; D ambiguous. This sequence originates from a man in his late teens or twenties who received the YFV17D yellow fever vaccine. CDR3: CASSQMATAHNEQFF. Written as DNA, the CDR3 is TGTGCCAGCAGCCAGATGGCCACGGCCCACAATGAGCAGTTCTTC.